This is a list of T cell receptor beta chains from one sample in a study of OX40 agonist ivuxolimab in advanced cancers. Using immunoSEQ multiplex PCR, the repertoire was profiled, and TCRdb retains in-frame clones only, with some absent. This table has about 45,000 clones, about 95% appearing once. Sequences were derived from CD4+ or CD8+ T cells sorted from blood, sampled in a trial of the OX40 agonist ivuxolimab. The receptor set was obtained from an adult with an advanced solid tumor such as melanoma, head and neck, liver or kidney cancer. The conserved cysteine and the conserved F or W are not part of the CDR3 here. The D gene is left open where the match is weak.

TRBV27	TRBD2	TRBJ2-3	ASQEAYGTSGRAAYTQY
TRBV5-5	TRBD1	TRBJ2-5	ASSLGQTQETQY
TRBV4-3	.	TRBJ2-7	ASSQDLSEQY
TRBV27	TRBD2	TRBJ2-5	ASSLWTSGHQETQY
TRBV7-8	TRBD1	TRBJ1-1	ASSLLGQELMNTEAF
TRBV29-1	TRBD1	TRBJ1-5	SALAPGGQPQH
TRBV5-1	TRBD2	TRBJ2-3	ASSPWGGSSTDTQY
TRBV6-5	TRBD2	TRBJ2-1	ASMDRTSGYNEQF
TRBV19	.	TRBJ2-7	ASSMGQGPYEQY
TRBV19	.	TRBJ2-1	ASSIVPPSYNEQF
TRBV30	.	TRBJ2-6	AWSSGSGANVLT
TRBV11-2	TRBD2	TRBJ2-7	ASSFIGLAGVEYEQY
TRBV5-8	TRBD1	TRBJ2-7	ASSPQGAGFEQY
TRBV7-9	.	TRBJ2-5	ASSLEEGSETQY
TRBV29-1	TRBD2	TRBJ2-3	SVEELAGVDTQY
TRBV19	.	TRBJ1-1	ASRSALGATEAF
TRBV10-1	.	TRBJ1-5	ASSGAGARSGQPQH
TRBV6-6	.	TRBJ1-2	ASSTENYGYT
TRBV2	.	TRBJ2-2	ASSPSPGGAVAGELF
TRBV27	TRBD1	TRBJ1-1	ASSNTGGTDTEAF
TRBV9	.	TRBJ2-7	ASSVADGAYEQY
TRBV5-6	.	TRBJ1-3	ASSDNSGNTIY
TRBV9	.	TRBJ2-1	ASSVRDNEQF
TRBV28	.	TRBJ2-2	ASSGRTASNTGELF
TRBV9	.	TRBJ2-7	ASSASGDRYEQY
TRBV13	TRBD2	TRBJ2-7	ASSSPGLAGLTSRYEQY
TRBV5-1	.	TRBJ2-2	ASSGSGLNTGELF
TRBV28	.	TRBJ2-2	ASSLPPRRLGGRNGELF
TRBV7-3	.	TRBJ2-1	ASSSLRREDSNEQF
TRBV29-1	.	TRBJ2-1	SVEGVDNNEQF
TRBV10-3	.	TRBJ1-1	AISESGGFSEAF
TRBV30	TRBD1	TRBJ1-1	ALPILTGVEGNTEAF
TRBV27	.	TRBJ2-7	ASSLVGHLSYEQY
TRBV6-1	TRBD1	.	ASSASPGGYEQY
TRBV7-8	TRBD2	TRBJ2-5	ASSFTQQAGVGETQY